A selection of T cell receptor beta chains follows, all from one sample in a study of OX40 agonist ivuxolimab in advanced cancers. Here immunoSEQ multiplex PCR was the method, and the copy in TCRdb shows in-frame clones only, minus some. This table has 60,000 or so clones, around 87% appearing once. Sample: CD4+ or CD8+ T cells sorted from blood, taken in a trial of the OX40 agonist ivuxolimab. These receptor sequences come from an adult with an advanced solid tumor such as melanoma, head and neck, liver or kidney cancer. Both conserved end residues are part of each CDR3. The D gene is left open where the match is weak. Part of the rows lack a size; the others show once, few, many or a class for expanded clones.

j_call d_call v_call clone_size cdr3_aa cdr3_nt
TRBJ2-7 TRBD2 TRBV5-8 NA CASSLGLAGAYEQYF TGTGCCAGCAGCTTGGGACTAGCGGGAGCCTACGAGCAGTACTTC
TRBJ2-7 NA TRBV28 NA CASTLGAAHYEQYF TGTGCCAGCACCCTGGGCGCAGCCCACTACGAGCAGTACTTC
TRBJ2-1 TRBD1 TRBV19 NA CASRVGQGREQFF TGTGCCAGTAGGGTGGGACAGGGACGTGAGCAGTTCTTC
TRBJ2-7 TRBD1 TRBV5-1 NA CASSLAGQAYEQYF TGCGCCAGCAGCTTGGCGGGACAGGCCTACGAGCAGTACTTC
TRBJ2-7 TRBD1 TRBV6-1 NA CASSGTGFEQYF TGTGCCAGCAGTGGGACAGGGTTCGAGCAGTACTTC
TRBJ2-1 TRBD2 TRBV28 NA CASRTLAGGLYNEQFF TGTGCCAGCAGGACCCTAGCGGGAGGACTCTACAATGAGCAGTTCTTC
TRBJ2-7 TRBD1 TRBV11-2 few CASSLEAGGLAEQYF TGTGCCAGCAGCTTAGAGGCAGGGGGCCTCGCCGAGCAGTACTTC
TRBJ2-7 NA TRBV18 few CASSPGLQSEQYF TGTGCCAGCTCACCGGGACTCCAGTCTGAGCAGTACTTC
TRBJ2-7 TRBD1 TRBV11-1 NA CASSFGTTGAYEQYF TGTGCCAGCAGCTTTGGAACTACAGGGGCCTACGAGCAGTACTTC
TRBJ1-2 TRBD1 TRBV6-5 once CASRATGQKAYGYTF TGTGCCAGCAGGGCGACAGGGCAGAAGGCCTATGGCTACACCTTC
TRBJ2-7 NA TRBV27 few CASSLGGIPGAYEQYF TGTGCCAGCAGTTTAGGGGGCATCCCGGGAGCCTACGAGCAGTACTTC
TRBJ2-1 TRBD2 TRBV2 few CASRTSGRQGEQFF TGTGCCAGCAGGACTAGCGGGAGACAGGGTGAGCAGTTCTTC
TRBJ2-1 NA TRBV7-3 NA CASSLGGKTYNEQFF TGTGCCAGCAGCTTAGGCGGGAAGACCTACAATGAGCAGTTCTTC
TRBJ1-3 TRBD1 TRBV29-1 NA CSVGKGQGLMVGNTIYF TGCAGCGTAGGAAAGGGACAGGGCCTAATGGTCGGAAACACCATATATTTT
TRBJ2-2 NA TRBV11-1 NA CASSLGLVGPNTGELFF TGTGCCAGCAGCTTAGGGTTGGTGGGTCCGAACACCGGGGAGCTGTTTTTT
TRBJ2-5 NA TRBV4-1 NA CASSQDNANRETQYF TGCGCCAGCAGCCAAGATAATGCGAATAGAGAGACCCAGTACTTC